Each of the 4 T cell receptor beta chains below was sequenced from the same sample in a study of CD8 T cells in Susac syndrome. Random hexamers served to reverse transcribe about 0.45 to 1 ug RNA. TCRdb used MiXCR to reprocess the immunoSEQ multiplex PCR reads, holding one entry per CDR3 protein. In the table there are about 210,000 distinct CDR3 sequences, approximately 94% of which are singletons. Material: CD4+ T cells from PBMCs. Every receptor here comes from a human donor with Susac syndrome.

The chain is built from TRBV9 and TRBJ1-6, with 9 bases identical to TRBD1. Trimming cost V 7 bases and J 7 bases; bases outside gene matches: 9. The CDR3 has 15 residues. Germline CDR1 reads SGDLS; CDR2 reads YYNGEE. The CDR3 here is CASSQSGTGNSPLHF. The CDR3 nucleotides read TGTGCCAGCTCCCAGAGCGGGACAGGGAATTCACCCCTCCACTTT.

This clonotype was seen once. V and J are TRBV6-2 or TRBV6-3 and TRBJ1-4; 9 nucleotides match TRBD1. The CDR3 loop spans 13 amino acids. Germline loops: CDR1 MNHEY, CDR2 SVGEGT. With 7 bases clipped from V and 7 bases from J, the junction kept 4 bases outside the gene matches. The DNA for the CDR3 is TGTGCCAGCACCGGGACAGGGCGTGAAAAACTGTTTTTT. It encodes CASTGTGREKLFF.

This clonotype was observed once. The chain joins TRBV5-1 to TRBJ2-2; D may be TRBD1 (6 bases). CDR1 and CDR2 from the germline V gene are SGHRS and YFSETQ. Trimming took 3 bases from V and 0 from J, leaving 9 bases between them. This CDR3 has 15 residues. The CDR3 DNA reads TGCGCCAGCAGCTCACAGGGTTCGAACACCGGGGAGCTGTTTTTT. Translating it yields CASSSQGSNTGELFF.

The chain combines TRBV20-1 with TRBJ1-5, with D perhaps matching TRBD1 (5 bases). V lost 0 bases and J lost 0, with 15 bases in between. CDR1 is DFQATT and CDR2 is SNEGSKA in the germline V gene (reference sequence). The CDR3 has 17 amino acids. The CDR3 spells CSARDPARGDSNQPQHF. In nucleotides, the CDR3 is TGCAGTGCTAGAGATCCCGCAAGGGGAGATAGCAATCAGCCCCAGCATTTT.